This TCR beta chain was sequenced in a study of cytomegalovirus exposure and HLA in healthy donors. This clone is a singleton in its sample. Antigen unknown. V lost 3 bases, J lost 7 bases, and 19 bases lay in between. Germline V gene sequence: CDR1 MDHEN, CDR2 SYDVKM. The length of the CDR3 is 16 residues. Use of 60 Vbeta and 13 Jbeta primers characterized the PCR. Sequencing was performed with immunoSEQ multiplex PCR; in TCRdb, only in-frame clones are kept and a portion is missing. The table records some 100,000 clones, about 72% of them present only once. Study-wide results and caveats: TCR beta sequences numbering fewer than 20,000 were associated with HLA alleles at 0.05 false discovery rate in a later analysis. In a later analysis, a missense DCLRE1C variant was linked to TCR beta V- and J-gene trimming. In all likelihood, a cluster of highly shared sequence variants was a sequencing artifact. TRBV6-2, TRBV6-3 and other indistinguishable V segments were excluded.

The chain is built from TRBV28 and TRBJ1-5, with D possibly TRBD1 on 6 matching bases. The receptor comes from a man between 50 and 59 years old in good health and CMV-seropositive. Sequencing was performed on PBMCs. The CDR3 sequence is CASSLGGRGEGQPQHF. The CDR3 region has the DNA TGTGCCAGCAGTTTGGGTGGCAGGGGTGAGGGACAGCCCCAGCATTTT.